Following are 9 T cell receptor beta chains from one sample sequenced in a study of shared clonotypes between healthy human individuals. Repertoires were generated with immunoSEQ multiplex PCR, while TCRdb's copy carries only in-frame clones and drops some. The sample records fewer than 850,000 clones, 60% to 80% being singletons. Sample: memory CD4+ T cells sorted from blood. Subset denoted: CD45RA-negative fraction. The source of these receptors is a woman aged 25 to 39 in good health.

The genes are TRBV5-6 and TRBJ2-7; 10 nucleotides match TRBD1. This CDR3 is built from 14 residues. V lost 3 bases and J lost 5; bases outside the gene matches: 5. The germline V gene encodes CDR1 SGHDT and CDR2 YYEEEE. CDR3 sequence: CASSSGQGRDEQYF. Here the CDR3 DNA reads TGTGCCAGCAGCTCGGGACAGGGGAGGGACGAGCAGTACTTC. Supplemented by reference TRBV5-6 and TRBJ2-7, the full variable domain reads DAGVTQSPTHLIKTRGQQVTLRCSPKSGHDTVSWYQQALGQGPQFIFQYYEEEERQRGNFPDRFSGHQFPNYSSELNVNALLLGDSALYLCASSSGQGRDEQYFGPGTRLTVT.

The chain couples TRBV4-1 to TRBJ2-1, with a weak D call TRBD1 (6 bases). Germline lookup yields CDR1 MGHRA and CDR2 YSYEKL. Trimming removed 1 base at V and 0 bases at J, with 16 bases between. The length of the CDR3 is 18 residues. The CDR3 loop reads CASSQAAGQSNSYNEQFF. The CDR3 DNA reads as TGCGCCAGCAGCCAAGCCGCCGGACAGTCAAACTCCTACAATGAGCAGTTCTTC.

The rearrangement joins TRBV4-1 to TRBJ2-2, with 9 bases fitting TRBD1. V was pared by 0 bases and J by 6 bases, with 8 bases of the junction left unmatched. CDR3 length: 17 amino acids. CDR1 is MGHRA and CDR2 is YSYEKL in the germline V gene. CDR3 sequence (DNA): TGCGCCAGCAGCCAAGATCTGGGAGGGGACAGGGCCGGGGAGCTGTTTTTT. This encodes CASSQDLGGDRAGELFF.

V usage is TRBV25-1 and J usage is TRBJ2-5; possibly TRBD2 for D (5 bases). Germline values: CDR1 MGHDK, CDR2 SYGVNS. The CDR3 runs to 14 residues. V gave up 3 bases and J gave up 2 bases, with 10 bases separating them. CDR3 residues: CASSDPGLQETQYF. The CDR3, as DNA: TGTGCCAGCAGTGATCCCGGACTGCAAGAGACCCAGTACTTC.

Only one count was recorded for this clone. This chain links TRBV15 with TRBJ2-1; 8 bases are a match to TRBD2. The CDR3 length is 15 residues. V was clipped by 6 bases and J by 0 bases; unmatched bases: 4. Per germline, CDR1 LNHNV and CDR2 YYDKDF (reference sequence). CDR3 nucleotide sequence: TGTGCCACCAGGGTCCTAGCGGGCTCCTACAATGAGCAGTTCTTC. Its protein product is CATRVLAGSYNEQFF.

The chain uses TRBV4-1 and TRBJ2-7; TRBD1 aligns across 9 bases. This CDR3 spans 15 amino acids. V lost 5 bases and J lost 6; bases outside the gene matches: 11. Germline V gene sequence: CDR1 MGHRA, CDR2 YSYEKL. CDR3 region: CASSSWGTGNPEQYF. CDR3 nucleotide sequence: TGCGCCAGCAGCTCCTGGGGGACAGGGAATCCCGAGCAGTACTTC.

This chain connects TRBV19 to TRBJ2-5; 13 bases map to TRBD2. The CDR3 extends over 17 amino acids. Germline V lookup: CDR1 LNHDA, CDR2 SQIVND (reference sequence). The junction had 11 bases not matched to a gene; V was cut back by 3 bases and J by 7 bases. In DNA, the CDR3 is TGTGCCAGTAGTATCCGGGGACTAGCGGGGCCTAAGGGGACCCAGTACTTC. This translates into CASSIRGLAGPKGTQYF.

The V and J genes are TRBV29-1 and TRBJ1-5, with D hard to call. The CDR3 has 12 amino acids. Trimming pared 4 bases from V and 6 bases from J, leaving 10 bases between. CDR1 is SQVTM and CDR2 is ANQGSEA in the germline V gene. The CDR3 DNA follows: TGCAGCGTTGGGGAGGTCGGTCAGCCCCAGCATTTT. Translating gives CSVGEVGQPQHF.

The J gene is TRBJ2-7, the V gene TRBV5-6; 12 bases fit TRBD2. After removal of 4 bases from V and 0 bases from J, the junction contained 8 bases not matched to a gene. The CDR3 has 17 amino acids. CDR1 and CDR2 from the germline V gene are SGHDT and YYEEEE. CDR3 protein: CASSLLTLAGGSYEQYF. The CDR3 nucleotides are TGTGCCAGCAGCCTCCTCACACTAGCGGGAGGCTCCTACGAGCAGTACTTC.